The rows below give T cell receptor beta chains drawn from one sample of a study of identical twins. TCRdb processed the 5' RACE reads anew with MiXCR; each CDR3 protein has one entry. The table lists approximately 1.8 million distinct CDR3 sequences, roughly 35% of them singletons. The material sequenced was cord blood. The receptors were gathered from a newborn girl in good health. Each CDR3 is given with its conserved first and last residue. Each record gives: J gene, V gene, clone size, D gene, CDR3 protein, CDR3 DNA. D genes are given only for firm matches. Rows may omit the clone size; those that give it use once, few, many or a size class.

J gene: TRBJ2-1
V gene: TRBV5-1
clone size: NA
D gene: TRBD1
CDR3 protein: CASSPGQGKHNEQFF
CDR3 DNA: TGCGCCAGCAGCCCCGGACAGGGGAAACACAATGAGCAGTTCTTC

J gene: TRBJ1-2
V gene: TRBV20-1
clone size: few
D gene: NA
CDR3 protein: CSASVSGVSYGYTF
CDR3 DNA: TGCAGTGCTAGCGTCAGTGGGGTATCCTATGGCTACACCTTC

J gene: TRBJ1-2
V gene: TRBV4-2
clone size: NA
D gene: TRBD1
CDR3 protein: CASSPRGQGIDYGYTF
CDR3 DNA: TGTGCCAGCAGCCCAAGGGGACAGGGAATCGACTATGGCTACACCTTC

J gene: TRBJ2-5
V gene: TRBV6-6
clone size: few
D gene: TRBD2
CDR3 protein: CASILRLAGSNQETQYF
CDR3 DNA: TGTGCCAGCATCTTACGGCTAGCGGGGTCTAATCAAGAGACCCAGTACTTC

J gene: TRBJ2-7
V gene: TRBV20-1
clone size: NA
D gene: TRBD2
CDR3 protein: CSASRLAAYNEQYF
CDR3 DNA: TGCAGTGCTAGTAGGCTAGCGGCCTACAATGAGCAGTACTTC

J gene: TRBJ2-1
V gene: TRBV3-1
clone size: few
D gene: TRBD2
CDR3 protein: CASSPLRGGTFF
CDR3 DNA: TGTGCCAGCAGCCCCCTTCGGGGGGGGACGTTCTTC

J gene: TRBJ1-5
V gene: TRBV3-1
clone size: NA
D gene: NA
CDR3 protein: CASSRGSGLQDQPQHF
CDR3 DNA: TGTGCCAGCAGCCGGGGATCAGGGCTCCAGGATCAGCCCCAGCATTTT

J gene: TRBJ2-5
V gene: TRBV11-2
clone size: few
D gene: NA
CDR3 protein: CASSLAGEEETQYF
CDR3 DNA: TGTGCCAGCAGCTTGGCAGGGGAAGAAGAGACCCAGTACTTC

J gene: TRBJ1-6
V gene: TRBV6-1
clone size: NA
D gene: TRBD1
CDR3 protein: CASSDSGQGYNSPLHF
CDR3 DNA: TGTGCCAGCAGTGATTCCGGACAGGGGTATAATTCACCCCTCCACTTT

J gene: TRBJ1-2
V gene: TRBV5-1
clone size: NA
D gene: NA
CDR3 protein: CASTPSAGLEGYTF
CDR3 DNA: TGCGCCAGCACCCCATCTGCAGGGCTCGAAGGCTACACCTTC

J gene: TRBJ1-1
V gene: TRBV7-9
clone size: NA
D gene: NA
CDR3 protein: CASSLMDGGDTEAFF
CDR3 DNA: TGTGCCAGCAGCTTAATGGACGGCGGGGACACTGAAGCTTTCTTT

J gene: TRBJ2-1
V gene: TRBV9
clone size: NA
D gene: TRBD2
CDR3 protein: CASSVASGPYNEQFF
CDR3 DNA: TGTGCCAGCAGCGTAGCTAGCGGGCCTTACAATGAGCAGTTCTTC

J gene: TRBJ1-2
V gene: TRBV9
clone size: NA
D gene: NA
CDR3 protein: CASSVGHGYTF
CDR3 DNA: TGTGCCAGCAGCGTAGGTCACGGCTACACCTTC

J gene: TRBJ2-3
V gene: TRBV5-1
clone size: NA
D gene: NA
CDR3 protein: CASSGLYSTDTQYF
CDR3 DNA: TGCGCCAGCAGCGGACTTTATAGCACAGATACGCAGTATTTT

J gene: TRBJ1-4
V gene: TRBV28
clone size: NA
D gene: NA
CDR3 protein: CASSLGGPTGEKLFF
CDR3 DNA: TGTGCCAGCAGTTTAGGGGGACCGACCGGGGAAAAACTGTTTTTT

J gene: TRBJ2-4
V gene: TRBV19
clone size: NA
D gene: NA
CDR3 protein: CASNRQGGGNIQYF
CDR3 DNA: TGTGCCAGTAATAGGCAGGGAGGCGGAAACATTCAGTACTTC

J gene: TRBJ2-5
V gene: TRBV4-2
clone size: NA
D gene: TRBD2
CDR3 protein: CASSRTPSGGRAYHQETQYF
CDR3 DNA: TGTGCCAGCAGCCGCACCCCATCAGGCGGGAGGGCCTACCACCAAGAGACCCAGTACTTC

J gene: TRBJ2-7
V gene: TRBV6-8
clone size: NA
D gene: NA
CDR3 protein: CASSYSSPWTVSYEQYF
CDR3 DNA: TGTGCCAGCAGTTACTCGAGTCCTTGGACAGTTTCCTACGAGCAGTACTTC

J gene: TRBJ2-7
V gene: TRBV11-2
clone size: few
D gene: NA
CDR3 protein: CASSLIGFEQYF
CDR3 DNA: TGTGCCAGCAGCTTAATAGGGTTCGAGCAGTACTTC

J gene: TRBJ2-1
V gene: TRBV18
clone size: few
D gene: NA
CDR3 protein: CASSQNSDSYNEQFF
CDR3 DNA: TGTGCCAGCTCACAAAATTCAGACAGTTACAATGAGCAGTTCTTC

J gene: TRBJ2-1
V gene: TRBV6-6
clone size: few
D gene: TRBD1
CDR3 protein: CASTSGTGGFWEQFF
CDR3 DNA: TGTGCCAGCACCTCCGGGACAGGGGGCTTTTGGGAGCAGTTCTTC

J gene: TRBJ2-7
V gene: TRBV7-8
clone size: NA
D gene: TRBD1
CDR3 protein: CASSPSPGQGYEQYF
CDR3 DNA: TGTGCCAGCAGCCCATCTCCGGGACAGGGCTACGAGCAGTACTTC

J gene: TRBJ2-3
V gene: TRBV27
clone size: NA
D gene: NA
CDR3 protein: CASSPTYGREKQSSTDTQYF
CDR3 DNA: TGTGCCAGCAGTCCTACCTACGGCCGGGAGAAACAGTCTAGCACAGATACGCAGTATTTT

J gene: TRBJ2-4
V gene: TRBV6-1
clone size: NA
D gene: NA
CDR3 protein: CASSEAPHTRGTLAKTIQYF
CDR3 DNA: TGTGCCAGCAGTGAAGCGCCCCATACGAGGGGCACCCTAGCCAAAACCATTCAGTACTTC

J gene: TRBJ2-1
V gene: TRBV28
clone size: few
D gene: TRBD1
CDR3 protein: CAIPDRGSPSEQFF
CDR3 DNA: TGTGCCATACCGGACAGGGGGTCCCCCAGTGAGCAGTTCTTC

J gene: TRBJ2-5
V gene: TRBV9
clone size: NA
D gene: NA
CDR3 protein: CASSQGDSVDEQYF
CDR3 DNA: TGTGCCAGCAGCCAAGGGGACTCGGTGGATGAGCAGTACTTC

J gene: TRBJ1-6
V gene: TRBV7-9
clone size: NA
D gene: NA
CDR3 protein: CASSLRGASSYSSPLHF
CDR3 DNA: TGTGCCAGCAGCTTACGGGGGGCGAGCTCCTATAGTTCACCCCTCCACTTT

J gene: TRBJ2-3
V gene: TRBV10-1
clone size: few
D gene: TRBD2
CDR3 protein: CASRRLAGPTDTQYF
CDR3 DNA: TGCGCCAGCAGACGACTAGCGGGTCCTACAGATACGCAGTATTTT

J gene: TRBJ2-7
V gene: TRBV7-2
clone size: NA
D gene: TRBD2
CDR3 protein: CASSLNRAGFNEQYF
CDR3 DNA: TGTGCCAGCAGCTTGAATCGAGCGGGATTCAATGAGCAGTACTTC

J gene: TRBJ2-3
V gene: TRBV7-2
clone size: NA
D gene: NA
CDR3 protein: CASSSRLVTDTRYF
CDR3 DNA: TGTGCCAGCAGCTCCCGGTTAGTCACAGATACGCGGTATTTT

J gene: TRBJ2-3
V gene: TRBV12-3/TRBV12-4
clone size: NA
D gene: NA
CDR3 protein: CASSFASLSSTDTEYF
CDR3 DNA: TGTGCCAGCAGTTTCGCCTCCCTCTCTAGCACAGATACGGAGTATTTT

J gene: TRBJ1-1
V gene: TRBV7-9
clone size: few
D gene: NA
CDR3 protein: CASSFTGLRNTEAFF
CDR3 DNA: TGTGCCAGCAGCTTTACAGGGCTGCGGAACACTGAAGCTTTCTTT

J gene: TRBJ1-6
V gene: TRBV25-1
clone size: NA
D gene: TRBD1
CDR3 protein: CASRQGSGYNSPLHF
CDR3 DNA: TGTGCCAGCCGACAGGGGTCGGGGTATAATTCACCCCTCCACTTT

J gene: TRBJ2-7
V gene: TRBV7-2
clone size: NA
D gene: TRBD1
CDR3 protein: CACSLTTGAYEQYF
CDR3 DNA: TGTGCCTGCAGCTTAACCACAGGGGCCTACGAGCAGTACTTC

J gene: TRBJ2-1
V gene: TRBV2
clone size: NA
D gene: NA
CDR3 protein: CASSETGGDNEQFF
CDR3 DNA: TGTGCCAGCAGTGAAACAGGGGGGGACAATGAGCAGTTCTTC

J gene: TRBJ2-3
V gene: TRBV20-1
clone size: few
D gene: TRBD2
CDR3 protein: CSAISGGVKKPTDTQYF
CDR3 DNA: TGCAGTGCTATTAGCGGGGGGGTTAAGAAACCCACAGATACGCAGTATTTT

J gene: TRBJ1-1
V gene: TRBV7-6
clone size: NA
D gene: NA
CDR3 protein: CASTQGMNTEAFF
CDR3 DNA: TGTGCCAGCACCCAGGGAATGAACACTGAAGCTTTCTTT

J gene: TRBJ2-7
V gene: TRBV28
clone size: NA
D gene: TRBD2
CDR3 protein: CASSLWLAGGSYNEQYF
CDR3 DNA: TGTGCCAGCAGTTTATGGCTAGCGGGAGGGTCTTACAATGAGCAGTACTTC